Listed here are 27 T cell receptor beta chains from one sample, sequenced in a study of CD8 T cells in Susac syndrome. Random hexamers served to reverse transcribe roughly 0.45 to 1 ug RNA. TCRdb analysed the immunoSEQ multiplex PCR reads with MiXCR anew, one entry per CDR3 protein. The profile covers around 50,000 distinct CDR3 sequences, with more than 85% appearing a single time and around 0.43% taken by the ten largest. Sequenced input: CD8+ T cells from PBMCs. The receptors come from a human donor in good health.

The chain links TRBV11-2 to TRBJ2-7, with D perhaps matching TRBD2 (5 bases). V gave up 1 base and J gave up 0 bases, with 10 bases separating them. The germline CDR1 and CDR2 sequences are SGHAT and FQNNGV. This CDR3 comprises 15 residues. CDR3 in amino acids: CASSLGGISSYEQYF. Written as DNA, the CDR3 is TGTGCCAGCAGCTTAGGAGGGATCTCCTCCTACGAGCAGTACTTC.

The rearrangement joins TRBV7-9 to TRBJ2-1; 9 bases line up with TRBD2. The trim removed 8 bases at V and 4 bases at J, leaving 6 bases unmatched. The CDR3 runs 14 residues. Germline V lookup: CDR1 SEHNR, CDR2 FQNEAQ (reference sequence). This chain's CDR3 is CASGAGGVYNEQFF. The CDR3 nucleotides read TGTGCCAGCGGGGCGGGAGGGGTGTACAATGAGCAGTTCTTC.

The CDR3: CARTYRPKNYNEQFF. As DNA, the CDR3 is TGTGCCAGAACATACAGGCCGAAGAACTACAATGAGCAGTTCTTC. The V gene is TRBV19, the J gene TRBJ2-1; TRBD1 is a possible D gene (5 bases). Germline V lookup: CDR1 LNHDA, CDR2 SQIVND (reference sequence). The CDR3 runs to 15 residues. Trimming took 9 bases from V and 3 from J, leaving 18 bases between them.

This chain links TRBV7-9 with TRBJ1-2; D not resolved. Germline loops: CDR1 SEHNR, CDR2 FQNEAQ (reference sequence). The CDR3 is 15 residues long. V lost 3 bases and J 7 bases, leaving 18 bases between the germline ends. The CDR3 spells CASSLSETIETGYTF. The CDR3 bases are TGTGCCAGCAGCTTGTCGGAAACCATAGAGACTGGCTACACCTTC.

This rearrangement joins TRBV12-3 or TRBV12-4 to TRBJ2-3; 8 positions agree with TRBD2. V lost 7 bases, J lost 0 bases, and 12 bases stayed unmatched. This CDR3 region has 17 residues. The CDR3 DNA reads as TGTGCCAGCACCGGGGGGGAAGCGGGATGGAGCACAGATACGCAGTATTTT. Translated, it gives CASTGGEAGWSTDTQYF.

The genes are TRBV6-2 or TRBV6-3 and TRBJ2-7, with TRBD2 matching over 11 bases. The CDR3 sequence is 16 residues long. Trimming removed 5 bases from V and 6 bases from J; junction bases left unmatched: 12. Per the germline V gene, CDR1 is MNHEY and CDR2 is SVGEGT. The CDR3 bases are TGTGCCAGCAGTCCTCCTATCCTAGCGGGAGGTAGCGAGCAGTACTTC. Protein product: CASSPPILAGGSEQYF.

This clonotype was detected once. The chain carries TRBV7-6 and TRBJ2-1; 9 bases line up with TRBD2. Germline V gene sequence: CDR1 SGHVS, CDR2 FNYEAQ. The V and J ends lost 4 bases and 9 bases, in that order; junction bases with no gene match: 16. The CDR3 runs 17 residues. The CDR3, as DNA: TGTGCCAGCAGCTCAAATGGGGCGGGAGGGCCCTCTTCTGAGCAGTTCTTC. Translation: CASSSNGAGGPSSEQFF.

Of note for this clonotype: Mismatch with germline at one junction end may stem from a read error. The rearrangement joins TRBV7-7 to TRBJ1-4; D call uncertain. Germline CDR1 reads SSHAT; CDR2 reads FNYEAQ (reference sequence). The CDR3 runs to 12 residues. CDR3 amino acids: CASSAGGEKLFF. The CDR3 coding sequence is TGTGCTAGCAGCGCCGGTGGCGAAAAACTGTTTTTT.

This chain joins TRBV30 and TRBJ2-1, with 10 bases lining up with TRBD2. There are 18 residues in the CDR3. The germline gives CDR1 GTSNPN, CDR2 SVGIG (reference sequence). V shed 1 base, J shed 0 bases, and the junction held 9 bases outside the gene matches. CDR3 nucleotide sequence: TGTGCCTGGAGTGGGCTAGCGGGAGTGACGAGCTCCTACAATGAGCAGTTCTTC. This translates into CAWSGLAGVTSSYNEQFF.

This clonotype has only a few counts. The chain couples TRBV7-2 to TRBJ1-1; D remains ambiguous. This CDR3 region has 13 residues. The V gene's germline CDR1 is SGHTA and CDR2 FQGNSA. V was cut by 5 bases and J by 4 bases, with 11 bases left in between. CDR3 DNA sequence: TGTGCCAGCAGCAGCGGTCTTTTCACTGAAGCTTTCTTT. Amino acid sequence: CASSSGLFTEAFF.

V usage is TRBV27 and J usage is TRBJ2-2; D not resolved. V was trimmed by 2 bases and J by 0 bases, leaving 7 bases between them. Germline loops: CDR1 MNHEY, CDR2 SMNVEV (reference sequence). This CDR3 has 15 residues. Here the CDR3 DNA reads TGTGCCAGCAGTTTAGAAACCGCGAACACCGGGGAGCTGTTTTTT. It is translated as CASSLETANTGELFF.

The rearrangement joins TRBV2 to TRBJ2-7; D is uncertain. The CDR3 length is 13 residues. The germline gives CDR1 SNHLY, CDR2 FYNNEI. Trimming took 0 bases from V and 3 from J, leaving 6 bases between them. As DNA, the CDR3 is TGTGCCAGCAGTGAAGCGCTTCTCTACGAGCAGTACTTC. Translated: CASSEALLYEQYF.

CDR3 sequence: CASSLSDRVNGYTF. CDR3 nucleotides: TGTGCCAGCAGCTTAAGCGACAGGGTCAATGGCTACACCTTC. The V call is TRBV7-8, the J call TRBJ1-2; 7 bases match TRBD1. The germline V gene has CDR1 SGHVS and CDR2 FQNEAQ. With V trimmed by 2 bases and J by 6 bases, 6 bases remained unmatched. The CDR3 runs to 14 residues.

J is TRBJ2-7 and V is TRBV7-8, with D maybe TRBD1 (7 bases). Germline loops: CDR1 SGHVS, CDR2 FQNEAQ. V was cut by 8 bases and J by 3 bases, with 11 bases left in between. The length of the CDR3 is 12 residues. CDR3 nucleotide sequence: TGTGCCAGCGGCGGGGACAGCTACGAGCAGTACTTC. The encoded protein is CASGGDSYEQYF.

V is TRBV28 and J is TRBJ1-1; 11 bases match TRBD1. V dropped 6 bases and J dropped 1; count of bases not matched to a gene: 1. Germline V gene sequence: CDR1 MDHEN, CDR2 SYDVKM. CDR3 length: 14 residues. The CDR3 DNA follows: TGTGCCAGCAGCGGACAGGGGGCGAACACTGAAGCTTTCTTT. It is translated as CASSGQGANTEAFF.

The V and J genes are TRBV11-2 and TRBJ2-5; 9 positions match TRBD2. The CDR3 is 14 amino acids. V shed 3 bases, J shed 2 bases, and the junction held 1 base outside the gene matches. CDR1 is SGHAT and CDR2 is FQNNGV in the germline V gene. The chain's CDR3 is CASSFLAGQETQYF. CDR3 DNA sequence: TGTGCCAGCAGCTTCCTAGCGGGACAAGAGACCCAGTACTTC.

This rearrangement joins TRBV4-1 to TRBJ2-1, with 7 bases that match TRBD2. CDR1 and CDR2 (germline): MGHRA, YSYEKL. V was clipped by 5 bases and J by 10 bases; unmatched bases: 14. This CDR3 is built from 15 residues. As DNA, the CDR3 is TGCGCCAGCAGCGAAAAGGGAGTGCGGGAGACGGAGCAGTTCTTC. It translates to CASSEKGVRETEQFF.

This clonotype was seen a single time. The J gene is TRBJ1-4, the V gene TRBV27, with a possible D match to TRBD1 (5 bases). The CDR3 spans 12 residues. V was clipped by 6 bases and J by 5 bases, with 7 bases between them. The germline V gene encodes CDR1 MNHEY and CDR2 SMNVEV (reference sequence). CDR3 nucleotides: TGTGCCAGCAGGGGGGAAAATGAAAAACTGTTTTTT. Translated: CASRGENEKLFF.

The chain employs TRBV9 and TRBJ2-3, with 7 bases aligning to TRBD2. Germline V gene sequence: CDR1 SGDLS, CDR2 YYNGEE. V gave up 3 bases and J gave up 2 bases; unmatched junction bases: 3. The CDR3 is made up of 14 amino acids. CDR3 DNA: TGTGCCAGCAGCGCTAGCGGTTCCACAGATACGCAGTATTTT. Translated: CASSASGSTDTQYF.

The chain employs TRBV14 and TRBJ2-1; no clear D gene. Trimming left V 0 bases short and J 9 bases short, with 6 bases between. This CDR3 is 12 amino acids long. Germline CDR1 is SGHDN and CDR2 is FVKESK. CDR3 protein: CASSQEEGEQFF. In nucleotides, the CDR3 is TGTGCCAGCAGCCAAGAGGAAGGTGAGCAGTTCTTC.

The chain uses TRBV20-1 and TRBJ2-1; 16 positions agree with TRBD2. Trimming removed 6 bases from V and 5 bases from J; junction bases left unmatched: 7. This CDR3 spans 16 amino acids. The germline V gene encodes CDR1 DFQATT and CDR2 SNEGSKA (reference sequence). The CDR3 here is CSAGTSGRVWNNEQFF. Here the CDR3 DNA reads TGCAGTGCCGGGACTAGCGGGAGGGTATGGAACAATGAGCAGTTCTTC.

CDR3 sequence reads: CASSQDMRGTYEQYF. In nucleotides, the CDR3 is TGCGCCAGCAGCCAAGATATGCGGGGAACCTACGAGCAGTACTTC. The V gene is TRBV4-3, the J gene TRBJ2-7; D is perhaps TRBD2 (6 bases). The V end was cut by 0 bases, the J end by 2 bases, with 11 bases between. The CDR3 is made up of 15 amino acids. Germline loops: CDR1 LGHNA, CDR2 YSLEER.

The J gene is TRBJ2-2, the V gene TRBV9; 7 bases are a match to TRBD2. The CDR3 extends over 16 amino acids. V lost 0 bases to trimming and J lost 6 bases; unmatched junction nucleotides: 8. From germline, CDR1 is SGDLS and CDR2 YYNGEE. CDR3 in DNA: TGTGCCAGCAGCGTAGGCTGGCGGGAGCTAGCCGGGGAGCTGTTTTTT. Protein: CASSVGWRELAGELFF.

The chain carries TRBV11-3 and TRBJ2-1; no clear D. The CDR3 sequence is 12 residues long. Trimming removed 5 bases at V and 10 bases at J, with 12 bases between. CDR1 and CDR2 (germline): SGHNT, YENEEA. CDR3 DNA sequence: TGTGCCAGCAGCAATGGGGTCGAGGAGCAGTTCTTC. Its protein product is CASSNGVEEQFF.

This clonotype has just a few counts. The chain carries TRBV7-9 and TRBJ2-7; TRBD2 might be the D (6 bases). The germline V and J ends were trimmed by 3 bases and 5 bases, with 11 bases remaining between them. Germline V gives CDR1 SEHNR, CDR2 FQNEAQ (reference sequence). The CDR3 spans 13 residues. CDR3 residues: CASSFPLAHEQYF. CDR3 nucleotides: TGTGCCAGCAGCTTCCCCCTAGCGCACGAGCAGTACTTC. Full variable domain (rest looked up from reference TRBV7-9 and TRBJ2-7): DTGVSQNPRHKITKRGQNVTFRCDPISEHNRLYWYRQTLGQGPEFLTYFQNEAQLEKSRLLSDRFSAERPKGSFSTLEIQRTEQGDSAMYLCASSFPLAHEQYFGPGTRLTVT.

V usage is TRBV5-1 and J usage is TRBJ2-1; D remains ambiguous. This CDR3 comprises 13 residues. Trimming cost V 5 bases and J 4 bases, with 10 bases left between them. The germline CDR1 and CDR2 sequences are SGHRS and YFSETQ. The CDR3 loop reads CASSMTRYNEQFF. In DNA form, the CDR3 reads TGCGCCAGCAGTATGACAAGATACAATGAGCAGTTCTTC.

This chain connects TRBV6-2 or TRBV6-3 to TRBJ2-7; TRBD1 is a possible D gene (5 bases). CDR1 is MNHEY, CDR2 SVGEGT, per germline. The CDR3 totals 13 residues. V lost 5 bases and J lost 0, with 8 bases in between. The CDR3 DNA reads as TGTGCCAGCAGTGACAGCTCCTCCTACGAGCAGTACTTC. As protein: CASSDSSSYEQYF.